A single sample gave rise to the 30 T cell receptor beta chains below, sequenced in a study of blood T cells in healthy people across ages. Alongside a J-beta primer mix, a sample-barcoded 5' primer served in a second PCR lasting roughly 7 to 12 cycles. TCRdb redid the calling of the 5' RACE reads with MiXCR, one entry per CDR3 protein. This table has approximately 1.5 million distinct CDR3 sequences, approximately 39% appearing once. Sequences were obtained from blood. These receptors were taken from a woman between 18 and 29 years old in good health.

The gene calls are TRBV18 and TRBJ1-6; D gene uncertain. Germline V gene data show CDR1 as KGHSH and CDR2 as LQKENI. This CDR3 spans 17 amino acids. V dropped 3 bases and J dropped 7 bases, with 19 bases sitting between them. DNA for the CDR3: TGTGCCAGCTCACCCAGTTCGGCTCGATATGCCAATTCACCCCTCCACTTT. Protein product: CASSPSSARYANSPLHF.

This sequence joins TRBV6-5 and TRBJ1-1; D unresolved. V lost 7 bases to trimming and J lost 5 bases, with 8 bases between them. The CDR3 contains 11 residues. CDR1 and CDR2 from the germline V gene are MNHEY and SVGAGI. CDR3 in amino acids: CASIQATEAFF. CDR3 bases: TGTGCCAGCATTCAGGCGACTGAAGCTTTCTTT.

The gene calls are TRBV30 and TRBJ1-5; 8 bases are a match to TRBD1. Trimming removed 1 base from V and 4 bases from J; junction bases left unmatched: 3. The CDR3 is 14 residues long. The germline V gene encodes CDR1 GTSNPN and CDR2 SVGIG (reference sequence). The CDR3 nucleotides read TGTGCCTGGAGTGACGGGACAGGAAATCAGCCCCAGCATTTT. Translated, it gives CAWSDGTGNQPQHF.

The chain links TRBV29-1 to TRBJ2-5, with 7 nucleotides matching TRBD2. V shed 6 bases, J shed 5 bases, and the junction held 9 bases outside the gene matches. This CDR3 spans 13 amino acids. The germline V gene encodes CDR1 SQVTM and CDR2 ANQGSEA. The DNA for the CDR3 is TGCAGCGTCACCCCGACCGGGGGGGAGACCCAGTACTTC. Its translation: CSVTPTGGETQYF.

CDR3 sequence reads: CASSQDLGTVKNIQYF. Written as DNA, the CDR3 is TGTGCCAGCAGCCAAGATTTAGGGACGGTGAAAAACATTCAGTACTTC. The chain uses TRBV3-1 and TRBJ2-5, with D perhaps matching TRBD1 or TRBD2 (5 bases each). Judging by the DNA end, TRBJ2-4 fits better; the J call may be wrong. CDR1 is LGHDT and CDR2 is YNNKEL in the germline V gene (reference sequence). This CDR3 spans 16 amino acids.

The chain couples TRBV28 to TRBJ1-2, with TRBD1 as a possible D gene (5 bases). The CDR3 consists of 14 residues. The V end was cut by 2 bases, the J end by 4 bases, with 11 bases between. The germline gives CDR1 MDHEN, CDR2 SYDVKM. This CDR3 is CASSLGARVYGYTF. DNA of the CDR3: TGTGCCAGCAGTTTAGGGGCCAGGGTCTATGGCTACACCTTC.

The chain couples TRBV29-1 to TRBJ2-3, with D unresolved. The CDR3 sequence is 15 residues long. Deletions cut 3 bases from V and 0 bases from J, with 13 bases between. In germline, CDR1 is SQVTM, CDR2 ANQGSEA. DNA for the CDR3: TGCAGCGTTGATAATGGGGTCGATAGCACAGATACGCAGTATTTT. Protein product: CSVDNGVDSTDTQYF.

The V and J genes are TRBV7-2 and TRBJ2-2, with 7 bases matching TRBD2. Germline trimming cut 10 bases from V and 0 bases from J; bases unmatched to any gene: 5. The CDR3 sequence is 14 residues long. Germline-derived CDR1 and CDR2 are SGHTA and FQGNSA. For the CDR3, the DNA is TGTGCCACGCGCGGGACTACGAACACCGGGGAGCTGTTTTTT. It translates to CATRGTTNTGELFF.

This clonotype was observed many times. J is TRBJ2-3 and V is TRBV20-1; D perhaps matches TRBD2 (5 bases). The germline CDR1 and CDR2 sequences are DFQATT and SNEGSKA (reference sequence). The CDR3 spans 14 residues. V lost 5 bases to trimming and J lost 4 bases, with 16 bases between them. The CDR3 region is CSAPERGRPDTQYF. CDR3 nucleotide sequence: TGCAGTGCTCCGGAACGGGGTCGGCCAGATACGCAGTATTTT.

There are a few counts of this clonotype. The rearrangement uses TRBV6-2 or TRBV6-3 and TRBJ1-2; a weak D match, TRBD1 (5 bases). Between the trimmed V and J ends, which lost 7 bases and 3 bases, there was a span of 15 bases. The CDR3 extends over 14 amino acids. Germline CDR1 is MNHEY and CDR2 is SVGEGT. CDR3 amino acids: CASTPRGSDYGYTF. For the CDR3, the DNA is TGTGCCAGCACTCCTCGGGGGTCGGACTATGGCTACACCTTC.

This clonotype has a handful of counts. V is TRBV12-3 or TRBV12-4 and J is TRBJ2-7; maybe TRBD2 (5 bases). The CDR3 runs 15 residues. Trimming removed 3 bases from V and 4 bases from J, with 16 bases in between. The CDR3 reads CASSFQGSWLYEQYF. The CDR3 region has the DNA TGTGCCAGCAGTTTTCAAGGGAGTTGGTTGTACGAGCAGTACTTC.

This clonotype turned up a few times. The chain links TRBV29-1 to TRBJ1-1, with D unresolved. CDR1 SQVTM and CDR2 ANQGSEA come from the germline V gene. The CDR3 is 14 amino acids. V was clipped by 0 bases and J by 1 base, with 9 bases between them. CDR3 amino acids: CSVEDLRRNTEAFF. DNA of the CDR3: TGCAGCGTTGAAGATCTTCGCAGGAACACTGAAGCTTTCTTT.

This clonotype was recorded a few times. This sequence joins TRBV20-1 and TRBJ1-2; TRBD1 is a possible D gene (5 bases). The V and J ends lost 7 bases and 0 bases respectively, with 12 bases between them. The germline CDR1 and CDR2 sequences are DFQATT and SNEGSKA (reference sequence). This CDR3 region has 13 residues. CDR3 in DNA: TGCAGTGTGAGGGGCAGCACTAACTATGGCTACACCTTC. This translates into CSVRGSTNYGYTF.

This chain connects TRBV2 to TRBJ2-5; D possibly corresponds to TRBD2 (6 bases). Trimming cost V 1 base and J 7 bases, with 16 bases left between them. Looked up from germline, CDR1 is SNHLY and CDR2 is FYNNEI. This CDR3 is built from 15 residues. The CDR3 is CASSEGGLSSPTQYF. The DNA for the CDR3 is TGTGCCAGCAGTGAAGGGGGACTCTCATCCCCGACCCAGTACTTC.

J is TRBJ2-1 and V is TRBV29-1, with 8 bases identical to TRBD1. The V and J ends lost 6 bases and 2 bases, in that order; junction bases with no gene match: 9. CDR3 length: 15 residues. Germline V gives CDR1 SQVTM, CDR2 ANQGSEA. In nucleotides, the CDR3 is TGCAGCGTCCGGAAACAGGGGGAAGCCTACAATGAGCAGTTCTTC. It yields the protein CSVRKQGEAYNEQFF.

This clonotype has at least ten counts. The J gene is TRBJ1-5, the V gene TRBV7-2, with D possibly matching TRBD1 (6 bases). The CDR3 totals 15 residues. The germline V and J ends were trimmed by 3 bases and 2 bases, with 11 bases remaining between them. Germline CDR1 reads SGHTA; CDR2 reads FQGNSA. CDR3 DNA: TGTGCCAGCAGCTTGGGGGGGCCCGGCAATCAGCCCCAGCATTTT. This gives the protein CASSLGGPGNQPQHF.

In DNA form, the CDR3 reads TGTGCCAGCAGTCCGGGCCCTAGGCGAGGTCAGCCCCAGCATTTT. This sequence encodes CASSPGPRRGQPQHF. This chain links TRBV28 with TRBJ1-5; D not resolved. Germline V gene lookup returns CDR1 MDHEN and CDR2 SYDVKM. The CDR3 has 15 amino acids. V was clipped by 5 bases and J by 6 bases, with 17 bases between them.

V gene TRBV27 combines with J gene TRBJ1-6, with unresolved D. The CDR3 spans 14 residues. Trimming shortened V by 7 bases and J by 10 bases, and 17 bases separated the two germline ends. Germline assignment: CDR1 MNHEY and CDR2 SMNVEV (reference sequence). In nucleotides, the CDR3 is TGTGCCAGCAAGGGTTCCGTGGGTAGCTCACCCCTCCACTTT. Translating gives CASKGSVGSSPLHF.

The rearrangement uses TRBV6-2 or TRBV6-3 and TRBJ1-5; D might be TRBD1 (6 bases). The CDR3 is 19 residues long. Between the trimmed V and J ends, which lost 2 bases and 0 bases, there was a span of 20 bases. Germline CDR1 reads MNHEY; CDR2 reads SVGEGT. In nucleotides, the CDR3 is TGTGCCAGCAGTTACAAGGACGGTTGGCAGGGGATTAGCAATCAGCCCCAGCATTTT. Its translation: CASSYKDGWQGISNQPQHF.

Ten or more counts support this clonotype. This chain links TRBV12-3 or TRBV12-4 with TRBJ2-5; D is ambiguous. CDR3 length equals 13 residues. V shed 6 bases and J shed 4 bases, with 12 bases lying between them. CDR3 sequence (DNA): TGTGCCAGCAGAGAGATGGGGTCAGAGACCCAGTACTTC. Encoded protein: CASREMGSETQYF.

The chain employs TRBV6-5 and TRBJ2-5; no clear D gene. This CDR3 has 14 residues. Germline assignment: CDR1 MNHEY and CDR2 SVGAGI. The V gene lost 6 bases and the J gene lost 0 bases, with 11 bases spanning the gap. The CDR3 reads CASSPRWDQETQYF. In nucleotides, the CDR3 is TGTGCCAGCAGCCCCCGGTGGGACCAAGAGACCCAGTACTTC.

The chain has TRBV20-1 and TRBJ2-3, with unresolved D. The ends were cut back, 7 bases at V and 5 bases at J, with 10 bases in the middle. Looked up from germline, CDR1 is DFQATT and CDR2 is SNEGSKA (reference sequence). The CDR3 runs 11 residues. The CDR3 sequence is CSGNIGDTQYF. The DNA of the CDR3 is TGCAGTGGCAACATTGGAGATACGCAGTATTTT.

There are a few counts of this clonotype. J is TRBJ1-2 and V is TRBV5-6; D call uncertain. Germline V gene sequence: CDR1 SGHDT, CDR2 YYEEEE. CDR3 length equals 13 residues. Trimming removed 3 bases at V and 0 bases at J, with 6 bases between. CDR3 sequence (DNA): TGTGCCAGCAGCTGGGCCTCTAACTATGGCTACACCTTC. Translated: CASSWASNYGYTF. Supplemented by reference TRBV5-6 and TRBJ1-2, the full variable domain reads DAGVTQSPTHLIKTRGQQVTLRCSPKSGHDTVSWYQQALGQGPQFIFQYYEEEERQRGNFPDRFSGHQFPNYSSELNVNALLLGDSALYLCASSWASNYGYTFGSGTRLTVV.

The chain combines TRBV3-1 with TRBJ2-4; 8 bases match TRBD1. This CDR3 region has 17 residues. The germline V gene has CDR1 LGHDT and CDR2 YNNKEL (reference sequence). The J segment lost 0 bases and the V segment lost 2 bases, leaving 6 bases of the junction unmatched. The CDR3 bases are TGTGCCAGCAGCCAAAGAGGACAGGGCTTAGCCAAAAACATTCAGTACTTC. Translated: CASSQRGQGLAKNIQYF.

This clonotype was seen a handful of times. V and J are TRBV7-6 and TRBJ2-3, with 7 bases fitting TRBD1. J lost 3 bases, V lost 2 bases, and 14 bases had no gene match. Germline CDR1 is SGHVS and CDR2 is FNYEAQ. This CDR3 is built from 18 residues. CDR3 protein: CASSLSLTGAVMTDTQYF. The CDR3 DNA follows: TGTGCCAGCAGCTTATCCCTCACAGGGGCGGTGATGACAGATACGCAGTATTTT.

The rearrangement links TRBV7-8 to TRBJ2-1; D possibly corresponds to TRBD1 (5 bases). Trimming removed 1 base from V and 3 bases from J, with 7 bases in between. This CDR3 is 14 amino acids long. The germline gives CDR1 SGHVS, CDR2 FQNEAQ. As DNA, the CDR3 is TGTGCCAGCAGCTTAGAACAGGACTACAATGAGCAGTTCTTC. It is translated as CASSLEQDYNEQFF.

V is TRBV6-6 and J is TRBJ1-2; 8 bases agree with TRBD1. Germline trimming cut 6 bases from V and 6 bases from J; bases unmatched to any gene: 6. CDR3 size: 13 residues. CDR1 MNHNY and CDR2 SVGAGI come from the germline V gene (reference sequence). CDR3 in DNA: TGTGCCAGCAGGCCGGACAGGGCCGATGGCTACACCTTC. Its protein is CASRPDRADGYTF.

About this clonotype: One junction end does not reproduce the germline sequence, and a read error may be involved. The rearrangement joins TRBV4-3 to TRBJ2-4; D is perhaps TRBD1 (6 bases). Germline V gives CDR1 LGHNA, CDR2 YSLEER. The CDR3 has 13 amino acids. Here the CDR3 DNA reads TGCGCCAGCAGCCAAGACAGTGGGGACATTCGGTACTTC. It translates to CASSQDSGDIRYF.

This clonotype was detected a few times. The genes are TRBV7-9 and TRBJ1-5, with 7 positions matching TRBD1. The CDR3 sequence is 15 residues long. Trimming removed 4 bases from V and 3 bases from J; junction bases left unmatched: 6. Germline CDR1 reads SEHNR; CDR2 reads FQNEAQ (reference sequence). The CDR3, as DNA: TGTGCCAGCAGCTCAAGGGACAGTTTCAATCAGCCCCAGCATTTT. It codes for CASSSRDSFNQPQHF.

The rearrangement links TRBV6-2 or TRBV6-3 to TRBJ1-5; D is undetermined. CDR3 size: 18 residues. Trimming removed 4 bases at V and 2 bases at J, with 21 bases between. Germline V gene sequence: CDR1 MNHEY, CDR2 SVGEGT. The CDR3 sequence: CASSSVIPRGIGNQPQHF. DNA for the CDR3: TGTGCCAGCAGTTCCGTCATCCCTCGGGGAATAGGCAATCAGCCCCAGCATTTT.